The T cell receptor beta chain under discussion was sequenced for a study of yellow fever vaccine responses in identical twins. Each CDR3 protein gets one entry after TCRdb re-called the RT-PCR reads with MiXCR. The repertoire holds fewer than 11,000 distinct CDR3 sequences, with around four fifths as singletons. The CDR3 runs to 14 residues. With 6 bases clipped from V and 5 bases from J, the junction kept 8 bases outside the gene matches. CDR1 and CDR2 from the germline V gene are SGHRS and YFSETQ. The chain couples TRBV5-1 to TRBJ2-1, with 7 bases identical to TRBD2. The material sequenced was T cells from blood (PBMCs), unsorted or a sorted subset (not recorded which), taken before or after yellow fever vaccination (not recorded which). The TCR was taken from a woman aged 18-35 years who received the yellow fever vaccine. In DNA form, the CDR3 reads TGCGCCAGCATTGGACTAGGGTCAAACAATGAGCAGTTCTTC. It translates to CASIGLGSNNEQFF.